This T cell receptor beta chain was sequenced for a study of T cell repertoires in cytomegalovirus infection. This clonotype was detected a few times. The antigen remains undetermined. This CDR3 region has 14 residues. Trimming left V 5 bases short and J 0 bases short, with 8 bases between. Using its own MiXCR run on the reads, TCRdb lists one record per CDR3 protein. The table has approximately 730,000 distinct CDR3 sequences, about 33% seen once. Sequenced here: cultured PBMCs, sampled from culture after CMV antigen stimulation. The chain employs TRBV12-3 or TRBV12-4 and TRBJ1-5; no clear D. The sequence derives from a human donor in good health (CMV status not recorded). Some clones in this sample may be carry-over from other donors' samples. The CDR3 here is CASSRHLSNQPQHF. CDR3 bases: TGTGCCAGCAGTAGACACCTTAGCAATCAGCCCCAGCATTTT.